Following are 24 T cell receptor beta chains from one sample sequenced in a study of blood T cell repertoires in COVID-19. Libraries were prepared by immunoSEQ multiplex PCR; TCRdb keeps only in-frame clonotypes and omits some of them. The table records fewer than 250,000 clones, under 80% of them present only once. Sequencing used peripheral blood. The receptor set was obtained from a woman between 50 and 59 years old with acute or convalescent COVID-19.

This rearrangement joins TRBV15 to TRBJ2-7; 8 bases match TRBD1. The CDR3 is made up of 15 amino acids. Germline CDR1 reads LNHNV; CDR2 reads YYDKDF (reference sequence). With V trimmed by 0 bases and J by 3 bases, 4 bases remained unmatched. CDR3: CATSRDGTGFYEQYF. Written as DNA, the CDR3 is TGTGCCACCAGCAGAGACGGGACAGGTTTCTACGAGCAGTACTTC.

The CDR3 spells CASSRGTSAFTDTQYF. CDR3 sequence (DNA): TGTGCCAGCAGCCGGGGGACTAGCGCATTCACAGATACGCAGTATTTT. The chain has TRBV11-3 and TRBJ2-3, with TRBD2 identical over 10 bases. Trimming took 5 bases from V and 2 from J; bases not matched to a gene: 7. The germline V gene has CDR1 SGHNT and CDR2 YENEEA. The CDR3 spans 16 residues.

The V and J genes are TRBV7-9 and TRBJ2-3, with a tentative D call TRBD2 (5 bases). Trimming removed 2 bases from V and 2 bases from J, with 11 bases in between. Germline-derived CDR1 and CDR2 are SEHNR and FQNEAQ (reference sequence). The CDR3 is made up of 15 amino acids. As DNA, the CDR3 is TGTGCCAGCAGCTTATTAGGACTCCTCACAGATACGCAGTATTTT. Translation gives CASSLLGLLTDTQYF. Looking up the rest from reference TRBV7-9 and TRBJ2-3 gives the full variable domain: DTGVSQNPRHKITKRGQNVTFRCDPISEHNRLYWYRQTLGQGPEFLTYFQNEAQLEKSRLLSDRFSAERPKGSFSTLEIQRTEQGDSAMYLCASSLLGLLTDTQYFGPGTRLTVL.

About this clone itself: Possible read error: a much larger clone is one base away. The chain is built from TRBV5-5 and TRBJ1-6, with TRBD1 matching over 10 bases. V was pared by 4 bases and J by 7 bases, with 2 bases of the junction left unmatched. There are 14 residues in the CDR3. Germline loops: CDR1 SGHKS, CDR2 YYEKEE (reference sequence). CDR3 residues: CASSRDRGNSPLHF. The CDR3 DNA follows: TGTGCCAGCAGCAGGGACAGGGGAAATTCACCCCTCCACTTT. Variable domain in full (rest from reference TRBV5-5 and TRBJ1-6): DAGVTQSPTHLIKTRGQQVTLRCSPISGHKSVSWYQQVLGQGPQFIFQYYEKEERGRGNFPDRFSARQFPNYSSELNVNALLLGDSALYLCASSRDRGNSPLHFGNGTRLTVT.

This chain links TRBV6-5 with TRBJ1-6; D is uncertain. V was cut by 6 bases and J by 11 bases, with 14 bases left in between. Germline V lookup: CDR1 MNHEY, CDR2 SVGAGI. CDR3 length: 13 residues. CDR3 in amino acids: CASSSTERTPLHF. As DNA, the CDR3 is TGTGCCAGCAGCTCCACAGAAAGGACACCCCTCCACTTT.

The chain employs TRBV24-1 and TRBJ1-4; 9 nucleotides agree with TRBD1. V lost 3 bases and J lost 3; bases outside the gene matches: 4. This CDR3 contains 16 residues. Germline loops: CDR1 KGHDR, CDR2 SFDVKD. CDR3 bases: TGTGCCACCAGTGATCACCGGACAGGGGCTAATGAAAAACTGTTTTTT. This sequence encodes CATSDHRTGANEKLFF.

The chain has TRBV6-2 or TRBV6-3 and TRBJ2-3; 9 nucleotides match TRBD2. Germline loops: CDR1 MNHEY, CDR2 SVGEGT. The CDR3 runs to 16 residues. The V and J ends lost 0 bases and 3 bases, in that order; junction bases with no gene match: 4. CDR3 residues: CASSYSPSGITDTQYF. CDR3 sequence (DNA): TGTGCCAGCAGTTACTCCCCTAGCGGGATAACAGATACGCAGTATTTT.

This clone came up a few times. This chain joins TRBV7-9 and TRBJ2-6, with a weak D call TRBD1 (5 bases). Germline CDR1 is SEHNR and CDR2 is FQNEAQ (reference sequence). This CDR3 has 17 amino acids. Trimming removed 4 bases at V and 0 bases at J, with 13 bases between. CDR3 residues: CASSSSQVVSGANVLTF. The CDR3 nucleotides are TGTGCCAGCAGCTCCTCACAGGTTGTCTCTGGGGCCAACGTCCTGACTTTC.

The chain uses TRBV2 and TRBJ1-4; D not resolved. V lost 7 bases, J lost 4 bases, and 13 bases lay in between. The germline V gene encodes CDR1 SNHLY and CDR2 FYNNEI. The CDR3 spans 14 residues. The DNA of the CDR3 is TGTGCCAGCAAGGTCCTACAGAGTAATGAAAAACTGTTTTTT. Translating gives CASKVLQSNEKLFF.

The table lists this clone with a count of one. The chain joins TRBV5-6 to TRBJ1-1; D gene uncertain. The germline gives CDR1 SGHDT, CDR2 YYEEEE. This CDR3 has 15 amino acids. Deletions cut 4 bases from V and 4 bases from J, with 17 bases between. CDR3 bases: TGTGCCAGCAGCCCCCTCGGACCCGGAGGCACTGAAGCTTTCTTT. Translated: CASSPLGPGGTEAFF.

This clone has a single count. The rearrangement joins TRBV25-1 to TRBJ1-3; tentatively, D is TRBD1 (5 bases). This CDR3 comprises 16 residues. Trimming pared 1 base from V and 7 bases from J, leaving 17 bases between. CDR1 is MGHDK, CDR2 SYGVNS, per germline. The CDR3 protein is CASSEWSRARPNTIYF. The DNA of the CDR3 is TGTGCCAGCAGTGAATGGTCCAGGGCTCGTCCGAACACCATATATTTT.

The chain is built from TRBV18 and TRBJ2-7; weak D call: TRBD1 (5 bases). V gave up 3 bases and J gave up 3 bases, with 9 bases separating them. This CDR3 is 13 amino acids long. Per the germline V gene, CDR1 is KGHSH and CDR2 is LQKENI. The chain's CDR3 is CASSPPQGYEQYF. CDR3 DNA sequence: TGTGCCAGCTCACCGCCTCAGGGCTACGAGCAGTACTTC.

As for this clone: At one boundary the junction diverges from the germline segment, which might be a read error. The chain carries TRBV23-1 and TRBJ2-3; TRBD1 might be the D (5 bases). TRBV23-1 is an ORF, and what it does is uncertain. This CDR3 contains 11 residues. CDR3 sequence (DNA): TGCGCCAGCATGGCACGATCGCAGGGCTGCTTT. As protein: CASMARSQGCF.

The chain joins TRBV11-3 to TRBJ1-1; 12 nucleotides align to TRBD1. V trimming: 5 bases; J trimming: 0 bases; junction bases outside the gene matches: 7. Per germline, CDR1 SGHNT and CDR2 YENEEA. The CDR3 totals 17 residues. The CDR3 sequence is CASSRRDRGLVNTEAFF. CDR3 bases: TGTGCCAGCAGCCGCCGGGACAGGGGGCTCGTGAACACTGAAGCTTTCTTT. The whole variable domain, remainder taken from reference TRBV11-3 and TRBJ1-1, is EAGVVQSPRYKIIEKKQPVAFWCNPISGHNTLYWYLQNLGQGPELLIRYENEEAVDDSQLPKDRFSAERLKGVDSTLKIQPAELGDSAVYLCASSRRDRGLVNTEAFFGQGTRLTVV.

This chain joins TRBV11-3 and TRBJ2-7; maybe TRBD2 (7 bases). The germline gives CDR1 SGHNT, CDR2 YENEEA. The CDR3 contains 13 residues. Trimming removed 0 bases at V and 6 bases at J, with 9 bases between. The chain's CDR3 is CASSLEGGAEQYF. The DNA of the CDR3 is TGTGCCAGCAGCTTAGAAGGGGGGGCCGAGCAGTACTTC.

This chain uses TRBV24-1 with TRBJ2-7; 8 nucleotides align to TRBD1. Germline assignment: CDR1 KGHDR and CDR2 SFDVKD. Trimming removed 3 bases from V and 2 bases from J; junction bases left unmatched: 8. The CDR3 consists of 16 residues. The CDR3 spells CATSDETGTGTYEQYF. CDR3 in DNA: TGTGCCACCAGTGATGAAACCGGGACAGGCACCTACGAGCAGTACTTC.

The chain recombines TRBV6-5 with TRBJ1-2; no definite D call. The CDR3 length is 14 residues. In germline, CDR1 is MNHEY, CDR2 SVGAGI. Trimming cost V 0 bases and J 2 bases, with 7 bases left between them. The CDR3 reads CASSYSRENYGYTF. CDR3 DNA: TGTGCCAGCAGTTACTCGCGGGAGAACTATGGCTACACCTTC.

The chain joins TRBV28 to TRBJ2-1, with 8 bases fitting TRBD2. V gave up 5 bases and J gave up 6 bases; unmatched junction bases: 15. Germline values: CDR1 MDHEN, CDR2 SYDVKM. There are 17 residues in the CDR3. CDR3 sequence: CASSLPQAGVRGNEQFF. CDR3 DNA: TGTGCCAGCAGTCTCCCGCAAGCGGGAGTTCGGGGCAATGAGCAGTTCTTC.

The chain joins TRBV2 to TRBJ1-1, with no clear D. With 8 bases removed from V and 4 bases from J, the gap between germline ends came to 17 bases. The CDR3 contains 14 residues. Germline CDR1 SNHLY, CDR2 FYNNEI. CDR3 loop: CASEKDSTGTEAFF. Here the CDR3 DNA reads TGTGCCAGCGAAAAGGACTCCACGGGCACTGAAGCTTTCTTT.

The chain employs TRBV5-5 and TRBJ1-2; D is perhaps TRBD1 (6 bases). V lost 2 bases and J 8 bases, leaving 22 bases between the germline ends. The CDR3 totals 16 residues. Germline V gene sequence: CDR1 SGHKS, CDR2 YYEKEE (reference sequence). The CDR3 DNA is TGTGCCAGCAGCTTATCGCTCCCAAATCCAGGGGCGGGCTACACCTTC. This sequence encodes CASSLSLPNPGAGYTF.

The DNA of the CDR3 is TGTGCCAGCAGCTTGATGAGCGGTCGAAGCACAGATACGCAGTATTTT. This encodes CASSLMSGRSTDTQYF. The chain combines TRBV5-4 with TRBJ2-3, with a tentative D call TRBD2 (5 bases). The ends were cut back, 1 base at V and 0 bases at J, with 12 bases in the middle. Germline V gene sequence: CDR1 SGHNT, CDR2 YYREEE (reference sequence). The CDR3 consists of 16 residues.

The CDR3 DNA sequence: TGTGCCAGCAGTCTCGGGACAGGGGGGAAAGAGCAGTACTTC. Its protein is CASSLGTGGKEQYF. This rearrangement joins TRBV6-6 to TRBJ2-7; 11 bases align to TRBD1. CDR1 and CDR2 (germline): MNHNY, SVGAGI (reference sequence). With V trimmed by 5 bases and J by 7 bases, 7 bases remained unmatched. This CDR3 is 14 amino acids long.

This chain uses TRBV24-1 with TRBJ2-1; 7 nucleotides match TRBD2. This CDR3 region has 17 residues. Germline values: CDR1 KGHDR, CDR2 SFDVKD. With 0 bases clipped from V and 0 bases from J, the junction kept 4 bases outside the gene matches. This CDR3 reads CATSDLGGGSSYNEQFF. CDR3 nucleotides: TGTGCCACCAGTGATTTGGGCGGGGGTAGCTCCTACAATGAGCAGTTCTTC.

This clone was seen more than once but under ten times. The V and J genes are TRBV14 and TRBJ1-6, with TRBD1 as a possible D gene (6 bases). The CDR3 contains 16 residues. The ends were cut back, 3 bases at V and 7 bases at J, with 16 bases in the middle. The germline CDR1 and CDR2 sequences are SGHDN and FVKESK. The CDR3 bases are TGTGCCAGCAGCCACTCGGCAGGGGTGGGAAATTCACCCCTCCACTTT. Its protein product is CASSHSAGVGNSPLHF.